A selection of T cell receptor beta chains follows, all from one sample in a study of blood T cell repertoires in COVID-19. Assay: immunoSEQ multiplex PCR; the TCRdb copy retains only in-frame clones and omits some. The top ten clones hold roughly 1.8% of a sample with 80,000 to 95,000 clones, 90% to 95% of them seen once. The sample comprised peripheral blood. These receptors were taken from a human donor with active COVID-19. The donor label of this sample is uncertain. Both conserved end residues are part of each CDR3. Each record gives: clone size, CDR3 length, V gene, J gene, D gene, CDR3 DNA, CDR3 protein. A D gene is named only where the DNA matches it firmly. A clone size is listed for some rows: how often the clone was seen (once, few, many), or a class if it is expanded.

clone size: .; CDR3 length: 15; V gene: TRBV2; J gene: TRBJ2-1; D gene: TRBD1; CDR3 DNA: TGTGCCAGCAGAGACTCCGGGACAGGGTTATACGAGCAGTTCTTC; CDR3 protein: CASRDSGTGLYEQFF
clone size: .; CDR3 length: 14; V gene: TRBV10-3; J gene: TRBJ1-2; D gene: .; CDR3 DNA: TGTGCCATCGGTGACGGGAGAGCTGACTATGGCTACACCTTC; CDR3 protein: CAIGDGRADYGYTF
clone size: .; CDR3 length: 16; V gene: TRBV11-2; J gene: TRBJ2-1; D gene: TRBD2; CDR3 DNA: TGTGCCAGCAGCTACAGTAGCGGGGGGGCAGGGAATGAGCAGTTCTTC; CDR3 protein: CASSYSSGGAGNEQFF
clone size: .; CDR3 length: 17; V gene: TRBV5-6; J gene: TRBJ1-2; D gene: TRBD1; CDR3 DNA: TGTGCCAGCAGCTTGGGCGCGACAGGGGGCTACAACTATGGCTACACCTTC; CDR3 protein: CASSLGATGGYNYGYTF
clone size: .; CDR3 length: 14; V gene: TRBV6-1; J gene: TRBJ1-2; D gene: .; CDR3 DNA: TGTGCCAGCAGTGAAACCTATGCTAACTATGGCTACACCTTC; CDR3 protein: CASSETYANYGYTF
clone size: once; CDR3 length: 14; V gene: TRBV7-9; J gene: TRBJ1-1; D gene: .; CDR3 DNA: TGTGCCAGCAGCTTAGCGGTCTCAGGAGACAGGGCTTTCTTT; CDR3 protein: CASSLAVSGDRAFF
clone size: .; CDR3 length: 14; V gene: TRBV9; J gene: TRBJ2-3; D gene: .; CDR3 DNA: TGTGCCAGCAGCGTTAACTATCGGACAGATACGCAGTATTTT; CDR3 protein: CASSVNYRTDTQYF
clone size: .; CDR3 length: 16; V gene: TRBV5-1; J gene: TRBJ2-1; D gene: TRBD2; CDR3 DNA: TGCGCCAGCAGCTGGGGGAGGGTAGCGGGGGTCAATGAGCAGTTCTTC; CDR3 protein: CASSWGRVAGVNEQFF
clone size: .; CDR3 length: 16; V gene: TRBV7-9; J gene: TRBJ2-5; D gene: .; CDR3 DNA: TGTGCCAGCAGCTTGGGGTTTCGGGGATACCAAGAGACCCAGTACTTC; CDR3 protein: CASSLGFRGYQETQYF
clone size: .; CDR3 length: 13; V gene: TRBV27; J gene: TRBJ1-2; D gene: TRBD1; CDR3 DNA: TGTGCCAGCAGTCCCCACAGGGGGCTTGGCTACACCTTC; CDR3 protein: CASSPHRGLGYTF
clone size: .; CDR3 length: 16; V gene: TRBV6-6; J gene: TRBJ1-2; D gene: .; CDR3 DNA: TGTGCCAGCAGTTACTCGGGACAACCCTTAAACTATGGCTACACCTTC; CDR3 protein: CASSYSGQPLNYGYTF
clone size: .; CDR3 length: 12; V gene: TRBV6-6; J gene: TRBJ2-7; D gene: .; CDR3 DNA: TGTGCCAGCAGTTACGGGGCTCACGAGCAGTACTTC; CDR3 protein: CASSYGAHEQYF
clone size: medium-sized; CDR3 length: 13; V gene: TRBV19; J gene: TRBJ2-7; D gene: .; CDR3 DNA: TGTGCCAGTAGTATGGGGCAGCCCTACGAGCAGTACTTC; CDR3 protein: CASSMGQPYEQYF
clone size: .; CDR3 length: 15; V gene: TRBV5-1; J gene: TRBJ2-7; D gene: .; CDR3 DNA: TGCGCCAGCAGCTTGGTGGGCGACTACGTCTACGAGCAGTACTTC; CDR3 protein: CASSLVGDYVYEQYF
clone size: .; CDR3 length: 20; V gene: TRBV3-1/TRBV3-2; J gene: TRBJ1-1; D gene: .; CDR3 DNA: TGTGCCAGCAGCCAAGATCAGTGGAAGACTTGCTACACTATGAACACTGAAGCTTTCTTT; CDR3 protein: CASSQDQWKTCYTMNTEAFF
clone size: .; CDR3 length: 13; V gene: TRBV28; J gene: TRBJ2-7; D gene: .; CDR3 DNA: TGTGCCAGCAGCCGCCCGGAGGGCTACGAGCAGTACTTC; CDR3 protein: CASSRPEGYEQYF
clone size: .; CDR3 length: 15; V gene: TRBV10-2; J gene: TRBJ2-5; D gene: TRBD1; CDR3 DNA: TGCGCCAGCAGTGATACAGGGGGTGGGCCAGAGACCCAGTACTTC; CDR3 protein: CASSDTGGGPETQYF
clone size: .; CDR3 length: 14; V gene: TRBV5-1; J gene: TRBJ2-3; D gene: TRBD2; CDR3 DNA: TGCGCCAGCCATACTAGCGGGGGCACAGATACGCAGTATTTT; CDR3 protein: CASHTSGGTDTQYF
clone size: once; CDR3 length: 15; V gene: TRBV5-1; J gene: TRBJ2-1; D gene: TRBD1; CDR3 DNA: TGCGCCAGCAGCCGGACAGGGGGTGGGGACAATGAGCAGTTCTTC; CDR3 protein: CASSRTGGGDNEQFF
clone size: .; CDR3 length: 15; V gene: TRBV3-1/TRBV3-2; J gene: TRBJ2-1; D gene: .; CDR3 DNA: TGTGCCAGCAGCCCTGCGTCGGGCTCCTACAATGAGCAGTTCTTC; CDR3 protein: CASSPASGSYNEQFF
clone size: .; CDR3 length: 16; V gene: TRBV13; J gene: TRBJ1-1; D gene: .; CDR3 DNA: TGTGCCAGCAGCTCCCTTTTCCAGGGTAGGAACACTGAAGCTTTCTTT; CDR3 protein: CASSSLFQGRNTEAFF
clone size: .; CDR3 length: 15; V gene: TRBV5-4; J gene: TRBJ2-1; D gene: TRBD1; CDR3 DNA: TGTGCCAGCAGCTTGGGGACAGGGGGCTACAATGAGCAGTTCTTC; CDR3 protein: CASSLGTGGYNEQFF
clone size: once; CDR3 length: 19; V gene: TRBV21-1; J gene: TRBJ1-6; D gene: .; CDR3 DNA: TGTGCCAGCAGCTCCCAGCGTTTTTGGGGGGGGCTCTATAATTCACCCCTCCACTTT; CDR3 protein: CASSSQRFWGGLYNSPLHF
clone size: few; CDR3 length: 14; V gene: TRBV5-4; J gene: TRBJ1-6; D gene: .; CDR3 DNA: TGTGCCAGCAGCTTGGGGGAGTATAATTCACCCCTCCACTTT; CDR3 protein: CASSLGEYNSPLHF
clone size: .; CDR3 length: 16; V gene: TRBV3-1/TRBV3-2; J gene: TRBJ2-7; D gene: TRBD2; CDR3 DNA: TGTGCCAGCAGCCGTCGGACTAGCGGGGGGGCCTACGAGCAGTACTTC; CDR3 protein: CASSRRTSGGAYEQYF
clone size: .; CDR3 length: 13; V gene: TRBV2; J gene: TRBJ2-5; D gene: .; CDR3 DNA: TGTGCCAGCAGTCAGGACATTAGAGAGACCCAGTACTTC; CDR3 protein: CASSQDIRETQYF
clone size: .; CDR3 length: 16; V gene: TRBV19; J gene: TRBJ2-1; D gene: TRBD1; CDR3 DNA: TGTGCCAGTAGGATAAGTCCGGGACAGGGGGCATATGAGCAGTTCTTC; CDR3 protein: CASRISPGQGAYEQFF
clone size: .; CDR3 length: 14; V gene: TRBV5-1; J gene: TRBJ2-1; D gene: .; CDR3 DNA: TGCGCCAGCAGCTTAACCCAGGGTATCAGTGAGCAGTTCTTC; CDR3 protein: CASSLTQGISEQFF
clone size: .; CDR3 length: 12; V gene: TRBV29-1; J gene: TRBJ1-2; D gene: .; CDR3 DNA: TGCAGCGTCCTAGTGAGCGGAGGTGGCTACACCTTC; CDR3 protein: CSVLVSGGGYTF
clone size: .; CDR3 length: 14; V gene: TRBV24-1; J gene: TRBJ2-1; D gene: TRBD1; CDR3 DNA: TGTGCCACCAGTGGGGACAGGGCAGGGAATGAGCAGTTCTTC; CDR3 protein: CATSGDRAGNEQFF
clone size: .; CDR3 length: 16; V gene: TRBV7-9; J gene: TRBJ1-3; D gene: TRBD1; CDR3 DNA: TGTGCCAGCAGCCACAATTCCGGGACAGACCCCAACACCATATATTTT; CDR3 protein: CASSHNSGTDPNTIYF
clone size: .; CDR3 length: 15; V gene: TRBV7-8; J gene: TRBJ2-3; D gene: .; CDR3 DNA: TGTGCCAGCAGCTTAGCTCCCGGTCCTACAGATACGCAGTATTTT; CDR3 protein: CASSLAPGPTDTQYF
clone size: .; CDR3 length: 13; V gene: TRBV2; J gene: TRBJ2-3; D gene: .; CDR3 DNA: TGTGCCAGCAATCGCCCTAACACAGATACGCAGTATTTT; CDR3 protein: CASNRPNTDTQYF
clone size: .; CDR3 length: 15; V gene: TRBV7-2; J gene: TRBJ1-2; D gene: TRBD1; CDR3 DNA: TGTGCCAGCAGCTCGAACCGGGACAGGGACTATGGCTACACCTTC; CDR3 protein: CASSSNRDRDYGYTF
clone size: once; CDR3 length: 16; V gene: TRBV19; J gene: TRBJ1-2; D gene: .; CDR3 DNA: TGTGCCAGTAGTAGGGGGCAGGCCAATATGGACTATGGCTACACCTTC; CDR3 protein: CASSRGQANMDYGYTF
clone size: .; CDR3 length: 15; V gene: TRBV5-1; J gene: TRBJ1-4; D gene: TRBD1; CDR3 DNA: TGCGCCAGCAGCCCCACCATGGACAGGGAAGAAAAACTGTTTTTT; CDR3 protein: CASSPTMDREEKLFF
clone size: medium-sized; CDR3 length: 16; V gene: TRBV7-7; J gene: TRBJ2-7; D gene: .; CDR3 DNA: TGTGCCAGCAGCTTACGTACAGGGTGGGTCCCTTACGAGCAGTACTTC; CDR3 protein: CASSLRTGWVPYEQYF
clone size: .; CDR3 length: 13; V gene: TRBV19; J gene: TRBJ1-4; D gene: TRBD1; CDR3 DNA: TGTGCCAGTATCGGGACAGAGAATGAAAAACTGTTTTTT; CDR3 protein: CASIGTENEKLFF
clone size: .; CDR3 length: 15; V gene: TRBV10-1; J gene: TRBJ1-1; D gene: .; CDR3 DNA: TGCGCCAGTCCCCCCCCGGGGGGCATAGGACCTGAAGCTTTCTTT; CDR3 protein: CASPPPGGIGPEAFF
clone size: few; CDR3 length: 14; V gene: TRBV11-2; J gene: TRBJ2-7; D gene: .; CDR3 DNA: TGTGCCAGCAGCTATGTCCGGAGCTCCTACGAGCAGTACTTC; CDR3 protein: CASSYVRSSYEQYF
clone size: once; CDR3 length: 16; V gene: TRBV7-8; J gene: TRBJ2-3; D gene: TRBD2; CDR3 DNA: TGTGCCAGCAGCTTAATACTAGCGGGGGGGTTAGATACGCAGTATTTT; CDR3 protein: CASSLILAGGLDTQYF
clone size: .; CDR3 length: 14; V gene: TRBV19; J gene: TRBJ1-1; D gene: .; CDR3 DNA: TGTGCCAGTAGTGTCGAGGGATACCCTTACACGGCTTTCTTT; CDR3 protein: CASSVEGYPYTAFF
clone size: .; CDR3 length: 15; V gene: TRBV6-5; J gene: TRBJ2-7; D gene: TRBD2; CDR3 DNA: TGTGCCAGCACCGCGGGAGGGCTTCTGGCCTACGAGCAGTACTTC; CDR3 protein: CASTAGGLLAYEQYF
clone size: .; CDR3 length: 13; V gene: TRBV7-8; J gene: TRBJ2-5; D gene: .; CDR3 DNA: TGTGCCAGCAGCTGGACAAACCAAGAGACCCAGTACTTC; CDR3 protein: CASSWTNQETQYF